This TCR beta chain was found in a study of immune evolution from preneoplasia to lung adenocarcinoma. The data were produced by immunoSEQ multiplex PCR, yet TCRdb's version contains in-frame clones alone and is incomplete. Of 3,500 or so clones in the sample, roughly 87% were seen once. This CDR3 region has 15 residues. With 2 bases removed from V and 6 bases from J, the gap between germline ends came to 16 bases. Per the germline V gene, CDR1 is SEHNR and CDR2 is FQNEAQ (reference sequence). Nucleic acids came from premalignant or tumor cells enriched by macro-dissection. The specimen was FFPE invasive lung adenocarcinoma tissue. The genes are TRBV7-9 and TRBJ1-2; the D gene is possibly TRBD1 (5 bases). This TCR was recovered from a person aged 65 to 85 with invasive lung adenocarcinoma. The CDR3 spells CASSLPQGIADGYTF. DNA of the CDR3: TGTGCCAGCAGCTTACCTCAGGGAATTGCTGATGGCTACACCTTC.